These 13 T cell receptor beta chains originate from one sample sequenced in a study of CD4 T cells in relation to SARS-CoV-2 and coronaviruses. Measured with immunoSEQ multiplex PCR; TCRdb has only the in-frame clones, and not every one. The sample carries 20,000 to 30,000 clones, about four fifths recorded once. Antigen specificity for these receptors is unknown. Before the COVID-19 pandemic, during about 2011-2019, CD4+ T cells were taken from unexposed donors. Isolation of CD4+ T cells took place after about 10 days in culture. Sequencing input: CD4+ T cells from PBMCs, cultured in vitro. These receptor sequences come from a human donor in good health.

CDR3 sequence reads: CASSYSFDGAYEQYF. The CDR3 bases are TGTGCCAGCAGTTACTCATTTGACGGAGCCTACGAGCAGTACTTC. J is TRBJ2-7 and V is TRBV6-5; D remains unclear. This CDR3 spans 15 amino acids. The germline V and J ends were trimmed by 0 bases and 2 bases, with 11 bases remaining between them. Per germline, CDR1 MNHEY and CDR2 SVGAGI.

This rearrangement joins TRBV5-1 to TRBJ1-6; TRBD1 matches at 7 bases. CDR1 SGHRS and CDR2 YFSETQ come from the germline V gene. V was pared by 8 bases and J by 8 bases, with 13 bases of the junction left unmatched. This CDR3 has 15 amino acids. For the CDR3, the DNA is TGCGCCAGGATCACCCGGGACAGTCTTTATTCACCCCTCCACTTT. As protein: CARITRDSLYSPLHF.

The J gene is TRBJ2-7, the V gene TRBV28; no reliable D call. The CDR3 has 16 amino acids. Per germline, CDR1 MDHEN and CDR2 SYDVKM. The V and J ends lost 3 bases and 2 bases respectively, with 17 bases between them. The CDR3 sequence is CASSFQEDGDTYEQYF. The CDR3 DNA reads as TGTGCCAGCAGTTTTCAGGAAGATGGCGATACCTACGAGCAGTACTTC.

The chain links TRBV7-3 to TRBJ1-1; the D is unclear. The CDR3 consists of 15 residues. The germline CDR1 and CDR2 sequences are SGHTA and FQGTGA. V was trimmed by 0 bases and J by 1 base, leaving 9 bases between them. As DNA, the CDR3 is TGTGCCAGCAGCTTAACGGGCGGATCGAACACTGAAGCTTTCTTT. Translating it yields CASSLTGGSNTEAFF.

The chain recombines TRBV4-2 with TRBJ2-7, with D tentatively TRBD1 or TRBD2 (5 bases each). Germline lookup yields CDR1 LGHNA and CDR2 YNFKEQ. The CDR3 sequence is 15 residues long. Trimming took 4 bases from V and 6 from J, leaving 19 bases between them. CDR3 sequence reads: CASSLQEGESSEQYF. DNA for the CDR3: TGTGCCAGCAGCCTACAGGAAGGGGAGTCCAGCGAGCAGTACTTC.

The V and J genes are TRBV6-6 and TRBJ1-1, with 8 bases lining up with TRBD1. V was clipped by 10 bases and J by 1 base; unmatched bases: 5. The CDR3 has 13 residues. The germline CDR1 and CDR2 sequences are MNHNY and SVGAGI (reference sequence). Here the CDR3 reads CAISGQANTEAFF. CDR3 in DNA: TGTGCCATTTCGGGACAGGCGAACACTGAAGCTTTCTTT.

V usage is TRBV7-9 and J usage is TRBJ1-1; D is ambiguous. The CDR3 length is 14 residues. V was cut by 3 bases and J by 1 base, with 9 bases left in between. CDR1 and CDR2 from the germline V gene are SEHNR and FQNEAQ (reference sequence). CDR3 in DNA: TGTGCCAGCAGCTTGACGGCCCAGAACACTGAAGCTTTCTTT. This translates into CASSLTAQNTEAFF. Complete variable domain (other parts from reference TRBV7-9 and TRBJ1-1): DTGVSQNPRHKITKRGQNVTFRCDPISEHNRLYWYRQTLGQGPEFLTYFQNEAQLEKSRLLSDRFSAERPKGSFSTLEIQRTEQGDSAMYLCASSLTAQNTEAFFGQGTRLTVV.

The rearrangement links TRBV6-1 to TRBJ2-1; 7 bases agree with TRBD1. Trimming cost V 2 bases and J 7 bases; bases outside gene matches: 11. The germline gives CDR1 MNHNS, CDR2 SASEGT. There are 16 residues in the CDR3. The CDR3 DNA reads TGTGCCAGCAGTGAACTCCCCTCCCAGGGGGTGAATGAGCAGTTCTTC. Translated: CASSELPSQGVNEQFF.

There are a few counts of this clone. The rearrangement joins TRBV9 to TRBJ2-1; 8 bases align to TRBD1. Per the germline V gene, CDR1 is SGDLS and CDR2 is YYNGEE. The trim removed 3 bases at V and 5 bases at J, leaving 13 bases unmatched. The CDR3 consists of 17 residues. The CDR3 protein is CASSDDFRGRVNNEQFF. The CDR3 nucleotides are TGTGCCAGCAGCGACGACTTCAGGGGGCGCGTCAACAATGAGCAGTTCTTC.

This clone showed up just once. V is TRBV4-1 and J is TRBJ1-6, with a tentative D call TRBD1 (5 bases). The germline V gene encodes CDR1 MGHRA and CDR2 YSYEKL. The CDR3 sequence is 17 residues long. Deletions cut 0 bases from V and 9 bases from J, with 18 bases between. Written as DNA, the CDR3 is TGCGCCAGCAGCCAAGAGCTCCCCGGGTCGGGACGTTCACCCCTCCACTTT. It specifies CASSQELPGSGRSPLHF.

The chain couples TRBV12-3 or TRBV12-4 to TRBJ1-5; D perhaps matches TRBD1 (5 bases). The CDR3 length is 13 residues. Between the trimmed V and J ends, which lost 4 bases and 7 bases, there was a span of 11 bases. The CDR3 sequence is CASSWGVDQPQHF. CDR3 bases: TGTGCCAGCAGTTGGGGGGTGGACCAGCCCCAGCATTTT.

This clone turned up a few times. At one of its ends the junction is not consistent with the germline gene, which may arise from a read error. This chain uses TRBV29-1 with TRBJ2-5, with 7 bases that match TRBD2. Germline V gene lookup returns CDR1 SQVTM and CDR2 ANQGSEA. CDR3 size: 14 residues. The CDR3 DNA sequence: TGCAGCGTGCGGGGACTACCCGACCAGGAGACCCAGTACTTC. Translating gives CSVRGLPDQETQYF.

This clone is a singleton in its sample. The genes are TRBV7-9 and TRBJ1-2; the D is unclear. Germline CDR1 reads SEHNR; CDR2 reads FQNEAQ (reference sequence). V was clipped by 5 bases and J by 2 bases, with 12 bases between them. The CDR3 has 14 amino acids. The CDR3 protein is CASSIKTGNYGYTF. CDR3 bases: TGTGCCAGCAGCATCAAGACGGGAAACTATGGCTACACCTTC.